The sequence of this T cell receptor (beta chain) was determined in a study of T cells in Graves' hyperthyroidism and ophthalmopathy. Turning to the study itself: Once the initial diagnosis was made, peripheral blood was obtained before any treatment. Study-level results: For ophthalmopathy, model prediction preceded onset by a median about 6.4 months.

Each diagnosis drew on symptoms, thyroxine, TRAb, thyroid ultrasound and orbital computed tomography findings. The CDR3 totals 15 residues. V lost 0 bases and J lost 6, with 15 bases in between. Germline V gives CDR1 SGHRS, CDR2 YFSETQ. Amplified TCR beta CDR3 regions derived from RNA transcripts. TCR CDR3 underwent first-round RT-PCR with the HTBI primer set. TCRdb called the multiplex PCR reads again in MiXCR, with one record for every CDR3 protein. The sample comprises hundreds of thousands of distinct CDR3 sequences, 11% to 15% of which are singletons, and about 9.4% rests with the top ten. This clonotype occurred many times. Its specificity is unknown.

Sequencing was performed on blood. The chain uses TRBV5-1 and TRBJ1-2, with no clear D. The receptor's source is a woman under 30 with Graves' hyperthyroidism. Here the CDR3 DNA reads TGCGCCAGCAGCTTGGATGCCGGGATAAGGAATGGCTACACCTTC. Residues: CASSLDAGIRNGYTF.